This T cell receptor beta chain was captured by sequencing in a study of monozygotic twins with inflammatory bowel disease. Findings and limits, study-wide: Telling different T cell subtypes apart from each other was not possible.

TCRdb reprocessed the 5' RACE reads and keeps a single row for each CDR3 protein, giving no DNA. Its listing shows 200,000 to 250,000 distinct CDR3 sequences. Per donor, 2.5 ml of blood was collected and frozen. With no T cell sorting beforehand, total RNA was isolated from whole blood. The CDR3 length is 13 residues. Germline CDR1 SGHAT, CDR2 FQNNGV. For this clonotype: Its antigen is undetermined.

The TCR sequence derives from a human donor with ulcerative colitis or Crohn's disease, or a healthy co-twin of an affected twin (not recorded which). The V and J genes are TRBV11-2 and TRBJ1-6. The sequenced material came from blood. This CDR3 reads CASSLQRDSPLHF.